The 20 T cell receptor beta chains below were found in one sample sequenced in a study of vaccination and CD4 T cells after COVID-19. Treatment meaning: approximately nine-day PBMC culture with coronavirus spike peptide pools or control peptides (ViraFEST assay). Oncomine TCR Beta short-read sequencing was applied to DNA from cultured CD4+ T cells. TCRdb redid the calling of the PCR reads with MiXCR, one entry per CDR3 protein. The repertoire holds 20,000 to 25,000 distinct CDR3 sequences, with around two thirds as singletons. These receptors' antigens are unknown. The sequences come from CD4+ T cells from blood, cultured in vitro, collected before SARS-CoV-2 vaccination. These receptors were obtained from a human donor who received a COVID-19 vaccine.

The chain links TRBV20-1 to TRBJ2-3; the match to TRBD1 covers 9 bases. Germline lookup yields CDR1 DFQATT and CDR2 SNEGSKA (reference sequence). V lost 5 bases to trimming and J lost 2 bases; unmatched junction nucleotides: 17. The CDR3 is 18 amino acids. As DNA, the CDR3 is TGCAGTGCTCAACCGGGACAGGGATCGCCTAAAGCCACAGATACGCAGTATTTT. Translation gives CSAQPGQGSPKATDTQYF.

The CDR3 loop is CASSARSLAGANVLTF. In nucleotides, the CDR3 is TGCGCCAGCAGCGCAAGGTCTCTAGCTGGGGCCAACGTCCTGACTTTC. The gene calls are TRBV5-1 and TRBJ2-6, with no clear D. This CDR3 spans 16 amino acids. Trimming cost V 4 bases and J 2 bases, with 13 bases left between them. Germline V gene sequence: CDR1 SGHRS, CDR2 YFSETQ.

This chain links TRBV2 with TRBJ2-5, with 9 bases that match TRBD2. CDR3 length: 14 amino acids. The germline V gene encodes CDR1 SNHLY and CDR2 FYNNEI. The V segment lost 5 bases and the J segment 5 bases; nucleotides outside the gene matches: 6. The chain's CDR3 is CASSRGLAAETQYF. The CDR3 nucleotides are TGTGCCAGCAGTAGGGGACTAGCCGCTGAGACCCAGTACTTC.

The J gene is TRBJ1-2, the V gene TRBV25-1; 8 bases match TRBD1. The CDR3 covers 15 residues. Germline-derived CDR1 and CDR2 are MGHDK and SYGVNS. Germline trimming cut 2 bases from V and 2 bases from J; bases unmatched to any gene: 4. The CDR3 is CASSETGGTNYGYTF. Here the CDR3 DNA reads TGTGCCAGCAGTGAAACAGGGGGAACGAACTATGGCTACACCTTC.

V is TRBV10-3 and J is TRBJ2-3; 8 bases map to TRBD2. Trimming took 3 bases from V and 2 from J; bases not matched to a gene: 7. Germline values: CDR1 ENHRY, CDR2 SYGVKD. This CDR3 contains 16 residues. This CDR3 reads CAISDQRGRNTDTQYF. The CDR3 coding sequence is TGTGCCATCAGTGATCAGCGGGGGAGGAACACAGATACGCAGTATTTT.

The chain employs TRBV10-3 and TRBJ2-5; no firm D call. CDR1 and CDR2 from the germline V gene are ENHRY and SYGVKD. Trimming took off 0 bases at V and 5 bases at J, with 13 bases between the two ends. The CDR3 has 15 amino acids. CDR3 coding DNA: TGTGCCATCAGTGAGTCGAGTGGGGATCAGGAGACCCAGTACTTC. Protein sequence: CAISESSGDQETQYF.

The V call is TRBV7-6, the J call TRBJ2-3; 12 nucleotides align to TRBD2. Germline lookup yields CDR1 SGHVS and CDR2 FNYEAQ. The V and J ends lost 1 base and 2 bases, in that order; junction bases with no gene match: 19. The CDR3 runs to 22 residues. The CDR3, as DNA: TGTGCCAGCAGCTTAGTATTTCCGAATCTGGCTAGCGGGGGGGCTCTCACAGATACGCAGTATTTT. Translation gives CASSLVFPNLASGGALTDTQYF.

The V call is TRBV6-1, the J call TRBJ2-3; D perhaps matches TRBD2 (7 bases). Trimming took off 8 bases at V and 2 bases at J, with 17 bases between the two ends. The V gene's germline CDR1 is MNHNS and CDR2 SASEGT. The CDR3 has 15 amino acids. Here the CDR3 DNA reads TGTGCCAGCGGGGGGGCGAGCGGCTCCACAGATACGCAGTATTTT. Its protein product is CASGGASGSTDTQYF.

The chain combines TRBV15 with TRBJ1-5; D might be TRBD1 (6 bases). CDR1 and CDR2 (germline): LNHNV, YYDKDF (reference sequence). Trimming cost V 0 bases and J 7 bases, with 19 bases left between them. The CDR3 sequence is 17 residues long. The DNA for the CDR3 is TGTGCCACCAGCAGAGATCTGGGGACAAGAAGAATGCAGCCCCAGCATTTT. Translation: CATSRDLGTRRMQPQHF.

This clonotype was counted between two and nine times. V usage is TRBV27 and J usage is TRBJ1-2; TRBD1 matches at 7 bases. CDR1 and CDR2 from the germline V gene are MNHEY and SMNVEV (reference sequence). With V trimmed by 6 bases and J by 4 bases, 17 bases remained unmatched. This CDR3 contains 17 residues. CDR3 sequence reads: CASRPDRSPLRAYGYTF. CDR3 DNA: TGTGCCAGCAGGCCGGACAGGTCCCCCTTACGAGCCTATGGCTACACCTTC.

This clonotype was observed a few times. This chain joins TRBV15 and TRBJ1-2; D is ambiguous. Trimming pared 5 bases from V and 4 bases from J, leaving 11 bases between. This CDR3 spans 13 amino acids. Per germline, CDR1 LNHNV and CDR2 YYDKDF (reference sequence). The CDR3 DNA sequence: TGTGCCACCAGCTCGGAGGGCATCTATGGCTACACCTTC. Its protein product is CATSSEGIYGYTF.

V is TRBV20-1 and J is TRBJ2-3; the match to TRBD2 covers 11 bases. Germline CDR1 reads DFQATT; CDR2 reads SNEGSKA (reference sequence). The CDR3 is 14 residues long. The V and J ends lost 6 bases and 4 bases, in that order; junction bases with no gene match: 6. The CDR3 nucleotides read TGCAGTGCCGCGACTAGCGGGGCTGCAGATACGCAGTATTTT. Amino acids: CSAATSGAADTQYF.

CDR3 loop: CASSSLVHEAFF. The CDR3 nucleotides read TGTGCCAGCAGTTCACTGGTCCACGAAGCTTTCTTT. The chain joins TRBV6-2 or TRBV6-3 to TRBJ1-1; D is ambiguous. This CDR3 is built from 12 residues. Trimming shortened V by 4 bases and J by 8 bases, and 11 bases separated the two germline ends. CDR1 and CDR2 from the germline V gene are MNHEY and SVGEGT.

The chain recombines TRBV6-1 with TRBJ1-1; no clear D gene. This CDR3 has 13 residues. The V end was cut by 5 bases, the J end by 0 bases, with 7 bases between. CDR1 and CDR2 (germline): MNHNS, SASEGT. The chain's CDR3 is CASSRHLNTEAFF. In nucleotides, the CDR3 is TGTGCCAGCAGTCGACATCTGAACACTGAAGCTTTCTTT.

CDR3 nucleotide sequence: TGTGCCAGCAGTTACTCTAGGATGAGCTCCTATAATTCACCCCTCCACTTT. Translating gives CASSYSRMSSYNSPLHF. This chain joins TRBV6-5 and TRBJ1-6; D is ambiguous. Germline V gene lookup returns CDR1 MNHEY and CDR2 SVGAGI. CDR3 length: 17 amino acids. Between the trimmed V and J ends, which lost 0 bases and 0 bases, there was a span of 9 bases.

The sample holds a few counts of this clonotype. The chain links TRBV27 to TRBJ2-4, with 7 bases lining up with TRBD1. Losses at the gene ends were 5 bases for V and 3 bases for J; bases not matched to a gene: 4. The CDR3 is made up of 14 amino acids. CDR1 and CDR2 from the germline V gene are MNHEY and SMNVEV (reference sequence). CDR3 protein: CASSEGAIKNIQYF. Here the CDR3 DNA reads TGTGCCAGCAGTGAGGGGGCCATCAAAAACATTCAGTACTTC.

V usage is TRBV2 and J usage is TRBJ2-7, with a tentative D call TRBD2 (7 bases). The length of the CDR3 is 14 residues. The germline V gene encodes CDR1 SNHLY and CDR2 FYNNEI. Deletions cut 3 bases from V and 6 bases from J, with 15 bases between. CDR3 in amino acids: CASSDGGGAGEQYF. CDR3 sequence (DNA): TGTGCCAGCAGTGACGGAGGGGGGGCCGGCGAGCAGTACTTC.

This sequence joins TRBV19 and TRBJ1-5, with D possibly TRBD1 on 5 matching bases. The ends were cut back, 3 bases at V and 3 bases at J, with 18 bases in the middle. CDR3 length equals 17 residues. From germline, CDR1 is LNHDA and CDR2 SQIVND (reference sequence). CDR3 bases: TGTGCCAGTAGTATTCTCCGTAGGGGTCTGCTCAATCAGCCCCAGCATTTT. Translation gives CASSILRRGLLNQPQHF.

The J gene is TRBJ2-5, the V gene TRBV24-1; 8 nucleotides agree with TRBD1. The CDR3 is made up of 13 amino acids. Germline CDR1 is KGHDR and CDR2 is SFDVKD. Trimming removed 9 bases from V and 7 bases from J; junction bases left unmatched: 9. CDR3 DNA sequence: TGTGCCACCGGGACAGGCACCCCGGGGACCCAGTACTTC. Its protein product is CATGTGTPGTQYF.

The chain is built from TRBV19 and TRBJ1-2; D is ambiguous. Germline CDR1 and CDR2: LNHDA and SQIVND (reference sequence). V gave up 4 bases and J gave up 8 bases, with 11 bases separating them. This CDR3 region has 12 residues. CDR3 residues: CASSTEGRGYTF. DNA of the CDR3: TGTGCCAGTAGTACGGAAGGGCGAGGCTACACCTTC.